The rows below give T cell receptor beta chains drawn from one sample of a study of regulatory T cells in long-lasting Graves disease. TCRdb fed the multiplex PCR reads into MiXCR, producing one record per CDR3 protein. Of just over 600,000 distinct CDR3 sequences listed, around 15% are singletons. This sample was also put to use in a study of T cells in Graves' hyperthyroidism and ophthalmopathy.

The sample was peripheral blood mononuclear cells (PBMCs), taken at new diagnosis, from a patient treated with antithyroid drugs. These receptors originate from a woman between 25 and 40 years old with Graves disease. Each CDR3 is given with its conserved first and last residue. D genes are given only for firm matches. The size entry is marked missing in some rows and otherwise reads once, few, many or a size class.

V gene	clone size	J gene	D gene	CDR3 DNA	CDR3 protein
TRBV7-9	few	TRBJ2-3	-	TGTGCCAGCAGCGCCGCCTCGGATACGCAGTATTTT	CASSAASDTQYF
TRBV2	many	TRBJ2-1	-	TGTGCCAGCAGTGAAGGTAGAAATGAGCAGTTCTTC	CASSEGRNEQFF
TRBV9	-	TRBJ1-3	-	TGTGCCAGCAGCATTGGGGGTTCGGTTGGAAACACCATATATTTT	CASSIGGSVGNTIYF
TRBV7-9	-	TRBJ1-6	-	TGTGCCAGCGGGCTGGAGGGTACCTATAATTCACCCCTCCACTTT	CASGLEGTYNSPLHF
TRBV20-1	few	TRBJ1-1	TRBD1	TGCAGTGCTAGGACAGGGCGACCCATGAACACTGAAGCTTTCTTT	CSARTGRPMNTEAFF
TRBV29-1	-	TRBJ1-2	-	TGCAGCGTTGAAGTCTTAAATTCAGGGAATGGCTACACCTTC	CSVEVLNSGNGYTF
TRBV28	many	TRBJ1-6	-	TGTGCCAGCGCTTACGTTATATGGTCACCCCTCCACTTT	CASAYVIWSPLHF
TRBV28	many	TRBJ1-6	-	TGTGCCAGCAGTCCACAACAGACAGTACATTCACCCCTCCACTTT	CASSPQQTVHSPLHF
TRBV18	few	TRBJ2-7	TRBD2	TGTGCCAGCTCACCAGGCGGGAGTATACCCTACGAGCAGTACTTC	CASSPGGSIPYEQYF
TRBV3-1	-	TRBJ2-5	-	TGTGCCAGCAGCCAAGTTTTTAGGAGACAAGAGACCCAGTACTTC	CASSQVFRRQETQYF
TRBV29-1	-	TRBJ2-5	-	TGCAGCGTTGAGGGGGACGGGCAAGAGACCCAGTACTTC	CSVEGDGQETQYF
TRBV28	many	TRBJ1-4	-	TGTGCCAGCAGTTTACTGGGGGAACTTAATGAAAAACTGTTTTTT	CASSLLGELNEKLFF
TRBV5-1	-	TRBJ2-7	-	TGCGCCAGCACCAGGGACAACGCCTACGAGCAGTACTTC	CASTRDNAYEQYF
TRBV7-9	-	TRBJ1-1	-	TGTGCCAGCAGCTTAGAGCGGACAGCCCACACTGAAGCTTTCTTT	CASSLERTAHTEAFF